A selection of T cell receptor beta chains follows, all from one sample in a study of Graves' ophthalmopathy and Graves' hyperthyroidism. From the multiplex PCR reads, TCRdb called clonotypes with MiXCR, one entry per CDR3 protein. The sample holds 340,000 or so distinct CDR3 sequences, 17% seen once. Specimen: peripheral blood. These receptors came from an adult man with Graves' ophthalmopathy. Each CDR3 is given with its conserved first and last residue. The D gene is left open where the match is weak. The size entry is marked missing in some rows and otherwise reads once, few, many or a size class.

j_call d_call v_call clone_size cdr3_nt cdr3_aa
TRBJ2-4 TRBD2 TRBV10-3 many TGTGCCATCAGTGAATCAGGGAGGGAAAACATTCAGTACTTC CAISESGRENIQYF
TRBJ2-7 . TRBV5-1 . TGCGCCAGCAGCCAATTCAACAACTACGGGGTCGGGCACGAGCAGTACTTC CASSQFNNYGVGHEQYF
TRBJ2-2 . TRBV18 few TGTGCCAGCTCACCACCGGGAAAGGGTCTATTCACCGGGGAGCTGTTTTTT CASSPPGKGLFTGELFF
TRBJ1-2 . TRBV6-1 many TGTGCCAGCAGTGAAGCAAAGGGAGTACCTCCTTATGGCTACACCTTC CASSEAKGVPPYGYTF
TRBJ2-5 TRBD2 TRBV11-2 . TGTGCCAGCAGTCTTTGGACTAGCGGGAGGGCCCAGGAAGAGACCCAGTACTTC CASSLWTSGRAQEETQYF
TRBJ2-5 . TRBV6-1 many TGTGCCAGCAGTGAAGCTCGGGCAGGGGCCGCAGTTCGAGAGACCCAGTACTTC CASSEARAGAAVRETQYF
TRBJ1-2 . TRBV18 many TGTGCCAGCTCACCACCGGCCGCCGCCCTCTATGGCTACACCTTC CASSPPAAALYGYTF
TRBJ2-5 . TRBV6-1 many TGTGCCAGCAGTGAAGCCGTCCAAGAGACCCAGTACTTC CASSEAVQETQYF
TRBJ2-2 . TRBV4-3 . TGCGCCAGCAGCCAAGTTTCAGGTCCCGGGGAGCTGTTTTTT CASSQVSGPGELFF
TRBJ2-5 . TRBV7-8 many TGTGCCAGCAGCTTGCGTCGAACCAGGGAGACCCAGTACTTC CASSLRRTRETQYF
TRBJ2-5 TRBD1 TRBV19 many TGTGCCAGTAGTATAGGGGGACAGGGGCAGAGAGGGACCCAGTACTTC CASSIGGQGQRGTQYF
TRBJ2-7 . TRBV6-5 many TGTGCCAGCAGTTACAAACGAGGCGGAGGCTACGAGCAGTACTTC CASSYKRGGGYEQYF
TRBJ1-6 TRBD1 TRBV6-1 few TGTGCCAGCAGCAGTTGGGACAGGGATAATTCACCCCTCCACTTT CASSSWDRDNSPLHF
TRBJ2-7 . TRBV20-1 many TGCAGTGCTAGATCGGGGGCTCGTGAGCAGTACTTC CSARSGAREQYF
TRBJ2-7 . TRBV7-2 many TGTGCCAGCAGCTTAGTTGTAGGAACCTACGAGCAGTACTTC CASSLVVGTYEQYF
TRBJ1-1 . TRBV15 many TGTGCCACCAGGGACGGGAGGACTGAAGCTTTCTTT CATRDGRTEAFF
TRBJ2-7 . TRBV6-2/TRBV6-3 many TGTGCCAGCACCTCAAGACGGGGACGCGAGCAGTACTTC CASTSRRGREQYF
TRBJ1-3 . TRBV25-1 many TGTGCCAGCAGTTTTAGAGGAGTCTCTGGAAACACCATATATTTT CASSFRGVSGNTIYF
TRBJ1-3 . TRBV9 many TGTGCCAGCAGCGCGGGGGGGGTAGGAAACACCATATATTTT CASSAGGVGNTIYF
TRBJ2-7 . TRBV29-1 many TGCAGCGTTTGCCCCGATTGGGGTCGCGAGCAGTACTTC CSVCPDWGREQYF
TRBJ2-7 TRBD2 TRBV7-2 many TGTGCCAGCAGCTTAACTAGCGGGGGGGCATACGAGCAGTACTTC CASSLTSGGAYEQYF
TRBJ1-2 . TRBV11-2 . TGTGCCAGCAGCTTAATCGCGGATCTCTATGGCTACACCTTC CASSLIADLYGYTF
TRBJ2-5 TRBD1 TRBV5-6 many TGTGCCAGCAGCTCTAGACAGGGGGTCCAAGAGACCCAGTACTTC CASSSRQGVQETQYF
TRBJ1-2 . TRBV20-1 many TGCAGTGCTAGTATCCAGGGTTACTATGGCTACACCTTC CSASIQGYYGYTF
TRBJ1-2 . TRBV20-1 many TGCAGTGCATTAAACAGGGATGCTTTAAATGGCTACACCTTC CSALNRDALNGYTF
TRBJ1-1 . TRBV7-9 many TGTGCCAGCAGCCTTCTACAGGAGGACACTGAAGCTTTCTTT CASSLLQEDTEAFF
TRBJ2-2 TRBD2 TRBV6-5 . TGTGCCAGCATTAGCGGGACGAACACCGGGGAGCTGTTTTTT CASISGTNTGELFF
TRBJ1-1 . TRBV10-3 many TGTGCCATCACCAATGACAGGAGCACTGAAGCTTTCTTT CAITNDRSTEAFF
TRBJ2-7 TRBD1 TRBV27 once TGTGCCAGCAGCGTTTACGGACAGGGCTACGAGCAGTACTTC CASSVYGQGYEQYF
TRBJ2-7 . TRBV5-6 many TGTGCCAGCAGCCTGGCTCCTAGCGACTCCTACGAGCAGTACTTC CASSLAPSDSYEQYF
TRBJ1-2 . TRBV7-3 many TGTGCCAGCAGCTTAACGGAGCGGGATGGCTACACCTTC CASSLTERDGYTF
TRBJ1-2 . TRBV24-1 . TGTGCCACCAGTGACAAAGGATCCTATGGCTACACCTTC CATSDKGSYGYTF
TRBJ2-4 . TRBV7-2 few TGTGCCAGCAGCTTATGGGGACTTATAGCCAAAAACATTCAGTACTTC CASSLWGLIAKNIQYF
TRBJ2-2 . TRBV24-1 many TGTGCCACCAGTGATTCCGGGACACAGACCGGGGAGCTGTTTTTT CATSDSGTQTGELFF
TRBJ2-7 . TRBV20-1 many TGCAGTGCTAGAGATCGTCGGCCCTACGAGCAGTACTTC CSARDRRPYEQYF
TRBJ1-3 . TRBV4-3 many TGCGCCAGCAGCCAAGATCGGGGGGCGTACGGAAACACCATATATTTT CASSQDRGAYGNTIYF
TRBJ1-1 . TRBV29-1 many TGCAGCGTTGTGGGGGACCAGGCGAACACTGAAGCTTTCTTT CSVVGDQANTEAFF
TRBJ2-7 . TRBV29-1 many TGCAGCGTTCAATTGAGAACACTGGCCTACGAGCAGTACTTC CSVQLRTLAYEQYF
TRBJ1-2 TRBD1 TRBV19 many TGTGCCAGTAGTATTGGACAGGGTGGCTATGGCTACACCTTC CASSIGQGGYGYTF
TRBJ1-6 . TRBV27 many TGTGCCAGCAGTCAGACTAATTCACCCCTCCACTTT CASSQTNSPLHF
TRBJ2-7 . TRBV7-9 many TGTGCCAGCAGCTTGGATGGTACGTCCGAGCAGTACTTC CASSLDGTSEQYF
TRBJ2-7 TRBD1 TRBV14 many TGTGCCAGCAGTCGACAGGGGAATGGCGAGCAGTACTTC CASSRQGNGEQYF
TRBJ1-2 . TRBV5-5 many TGTGCCAGCAGCCCGGAGCGGGACCAGCGGGGCTACACCTTC CASSPERDQRGYTF
TRBJ2-7 TRBD1 TRBV5-1 . TGCGCCAGCAGCCCTAGACAGGGGGCAGAATACGAGCAGTACTTC CASSPRQGAEYEQYF
TRBJ1-5 . TRBV12-3/TRBV12-4 many TGTGCCAGCAGTCGGCAATCACAGCCCCAGCATTTT CASSRQSQPQHF
TRBJ2-5 . TRBV30 many TGTGCCTGGGGTCTTCTTCCGTACCAAGAGACCCAGTACTTC CAWGLLPYQETQYF
TRBJ2-5 . TRBV12-3/TRBV12-4 many TGTGCCAGCAGTTTATCCGAGGAAGAGACCCAGTACTTC CASSLSEEETQYF
TRBJ2-5 TRBD2 TRBV7-7 many TGTGCTAGCAGCCGCAACGCCGGGACTAGCTGGGAGACCCAGTACTTC CASSRNAGTSWETQYF
TRBJ2-5 TRBD1 TRBV13 once TGTGCCAGCAGCTCCAGGACAGGCGGCGAGACCCAGTACTTC CASSSRTGGETQYF
TRBJ2-2 . TRBV7-2 many TGTGCCAGCAGCCACGCACGGAACACCGGGGAGCTGTTTTTT CASSHARNTGELFF
TRBJ1-5 . TRBV18 many TGTGCCAGCTCACCGACGACAGGTGACAATCAGCCCCAGCATTTT CASSPTTGDNQPQHF
TRBJ1-2 . TRBV20-1 many TGCAGTACCTCCCGGGGCTCAGGGTATGGCTACACCTTC CSTSRGSGYGYTF
TRBJ2-7 . TRBV12-3/TRBV12-4 . TGTGCCAGCAGTTTAATGGGGGGGCGATTTCACGAGCAGTACTTC CASSLMGGRFHEQYF